This T cell receptor (beta chain) is drawn from a study of beta chain features in type 1 diabetes. Findings and caveats of the study: Type 1 diabetes patients had fewer VDJ junction insertions and more deletions. Patients with Type 1 diabetes showed moderately but significantly shorter TCRB CDR3s in all four CD4+ subsets.

The V gene's germline CDR1 is LGHNA and CDR2 YSLEER. V shed 0 bases and J shed 5 bases, with 20 bases lying between them. There are 18 residues in the CDR3. Investigators reverse transcribed all isolated RNA, so they sequenced expressed TCRB transcripts. TCRdb's copy holds only in-frame clones and misses some; the assay was immunoSEQ multiplex PCR. The sample lists approximately 150,000 clones; approximately 9% were seen once. Worth noting for this clone: Its specificity is not known.

The receptor comes from a man aged 25-45 years with type 1 diabetes. The V and J genes are TRBV4-3 and TRBJ1-3; the D is unclear. Sequencing was performed on central memory CD4+ T cells from blood. The CDR3 coding sequence is TGCGCCAGCAGCCAAGATGGTCAAGGGCTAGCCGGGAGAAACACCATATATTTT. Translating gives CASSQDGQGLAGRNTIYF.